A selection of T cell receptor beta chains follows, all from one sample in a study of cytomegalovirus exposure and HLA in healthy donors. Profiling relied on immunoSEQ multiplex PCR, and the TCRdb table lists in-frame clones only, not all of them. The data show approximately 81,000 clones, 70% to 80% seen once. The sample consisted of PBMCs. The source of these receptors is a man in his forties or fifties in good health and CMV-seropositive. The CDR3 runs from the conserved cysteine through the conserved F or W.

V	length	J	CDR3
TRBV19	15	TRBJ2-1	CASSIRGQVGNEQFF
TRBV30	13	TRBJ1-1	CAWRRRLVPEAFF
TRBV4-1	15	TRBJ1-2	CASSPRGGAGYGYTF
TRBV5-4	14	TRBJ2-5	CASSLEWSRETQYF
TRBV5-1	16	TRBJ2-7	CASSHGGSGAAYEQYF
TRBV14	15	TRBJ1-6	CASSPSGQYNSPLHF
TRBV5-6	12	TRBJ2-7	CASSKNFYEQYF
TRBV28	13	TRBJ2-2	CASIRSNTGELFF
TRBV27	15	TRBJ1-6	CASSLTELSNSPLHF
TRBV18	16	TRBJ2-1	CASSPLVVPSNNEQFF
TRBV5-6	16	TRBJ2-7	CASSLLRREASYEQYF
TRBV7-6	14	TRBJ2-2	CASSGLAGTGELFF
TRBV5-4	15	TRBJ2-5	CASSASGSGSGTQYF